This TCR beta chain derives from a study of early T cells in non-severe SARS-CoV-2 infection. Across the whole study: Bulk RNA isolated from unsorted whole blood underwent sequencing; chains were not paired. Study-wide findings and caveats: Lookups in VDJdb leaned toward anti-spike CD8 responses and missed private and CD4 specificities.

This clonotype was recorded many times. Its antigen is not identified. In the library, individual cDNA molecules carried attached unique molecular identifiers. A single record per CDR3 protein comes from TCRdb applying MiXCR to the 5' RACE reads. The sample has 75,000 to 80,000 distinct CDR3 sequences, about 11% seen once. Germline V gene lookup returns CDR1 MDHEN and CDR2 SYDVKM. The CDR3 loop spans 14 amino acids. Deletions cut 5 bases from V and 6 bases from J, with 14 bases between. The sample here was whole blood, taken at baseline. This TCR came from an adult who was a healthcare worker with PCR-confirmed SARS-CoV-2 infection or an uninfected control (not recorded which). The J gene is TRBJ1-3, the V gene TRBV28; the D gene is possibly TRBD1 (5 bases). DNA of the CDR3: TGTGCCAGCAGTCCGCAGGGACCTGAAAACACCATATATTTT. Residues: CASSPQGPENTIYF.